This TCR beta chain came from a study of T cell responses to AZD1222 COVID-19 vaccine. The method was immunoSEQ multiplex PCR; TCRdb's version includes in-frame clones alone and lacks a portion of them. The sample consists of tens of thousands of clones, more than 65% of them appearing once. Broader study findings: Donors were mostly white British, more females; clonal diversity possibly underestimated.

The CDR3 is 15 residues long. Germline loops: CDR1 LGHNA, CDR2 YNFKEQ. The J segment lost 4 bases and the V segment lost 2 bases, leaving 1 base of the junction unmatched. This clone was counted at least ten times. Its cognate antigen is unknown. The input for sequencing was peripheral blood, taken on day 0 of MenACWY control vaccination. This TCR was sampled from an adult in good health. The chain carries TRBV4-2 and TRBJ2-3; TRBD2 matches 12 bases. CDR3: CASSQLAGGPDTQYF. The DNA for the CDR3 is TGTGCCAGCAGCCAACTAGCGGGGGGGCCAGATACGCAGTATTTT.